The present T cell receptor beta chain was sequenced within a study of resident and recirculating memory T cells in vitiligo. Study results and limitations: No single dominant TCR clone appeared; lesion clonality varied. Sequences differed between biopsy sites and patients, suggesting private specificity.

The CDR3 contains 11 residues. V dropped 4 bases and J dropped 2 bases, with 2 bases sitting between them. Germline V gene sequence: CDR1 SEHNR, CDR2 FQNEAQ (reference sequence). Anyone treated within the previous three months was excluded. Of note for this clone: Its antigen is not identified.

This table comes from immunoSEQ multiplex PCR, and its TCRdb copy is limited to in-frame clones, with some not included. The sample has 40,000 to 45,000 clones; 80% to 95% are singletons. The rearrangement joins TRBV7-9 to TRBJ2-5; no clear D. This TCR was recovered from a male donor with vitiligo. Input material: blood. CDR3 sequence: CASSSQETQYF. CDR3 DNA: TGTGCCAGCAGCTCACAAGAGACCCAGTACTTC.